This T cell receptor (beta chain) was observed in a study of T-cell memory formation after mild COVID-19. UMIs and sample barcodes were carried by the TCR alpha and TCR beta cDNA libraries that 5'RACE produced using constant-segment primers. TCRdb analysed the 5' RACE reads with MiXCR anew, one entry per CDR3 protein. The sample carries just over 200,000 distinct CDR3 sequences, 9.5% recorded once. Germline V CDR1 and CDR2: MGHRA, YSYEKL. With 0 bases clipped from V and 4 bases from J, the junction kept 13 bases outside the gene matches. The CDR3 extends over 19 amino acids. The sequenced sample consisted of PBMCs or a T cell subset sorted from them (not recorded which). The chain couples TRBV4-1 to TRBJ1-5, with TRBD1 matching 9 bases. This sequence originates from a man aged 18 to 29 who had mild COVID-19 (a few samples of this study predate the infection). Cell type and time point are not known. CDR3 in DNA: TGCGCCAGCAGCCAAGATAAAGCTTACTGGGGACAGGGAAATCAGCCCCAGCATTTT. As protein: CASSQDKAYWGQGNQPQHF.